Below, 29 T cell receptor beta chains from the same sample are listed, as sequenced in a study of response to subunit inactivated influenza vaccine. TCRdb reprocessed the RT-PCR reads via MiXCR and lists one record per CDR3 protein. The sample lists about 520,000 distinct CDR3 sequences, about 25% seen once, with 1.5% to 2% in the top ten. Sequencing was performed on CD4+ T cells sorted from PBMCs, taken around 5 days after vaccination. The origin of the receptors is a man aged 45-60 years who received an inactivated influenza vaccine.

This clonotype came up a few times. The rearrangement uses TRBV11-2 and TRBJ2-7, with D maybe TRBD1 (6 bases). From germline, CDR1 is SGHAT and CDR2 FQNNGV. CDR3 length: 13 residues. Trimming cost V 4 bases and J 7 bases, with 14 bases left between them. Written as DNA, the CDR3 is TGTGCCAGCAGCTCTCAGACAGGCGGTGAGCAGTACTTC. Translation gives CASSSQTGGEQYF.

This chain connects TRBV7-2 to TRBJ2-1, with TRBD1 as a possible D gene (5 bases). Germline loops: CDR1 SGHTA, CDR2 FQGNSA. The CDR3 totals 15 residues. The V gene lost 6 bases and the J gene lost 0 bases, with 12 bases spanning the gap. DNA for the CDR3: TGTGCCAGCAGTACAGGCGGCAGCTCCTACAATGAGCAGTTCTTC. Protein: CASSTGGSSYNEQFF.

The chain uses TRBV11-2 and TRBJ2-5; 9 bases agree with TRBD2. Germline CDR1 reads SGHAT; CDR2 reads FQNNGV. This CDR3 has 15 residues. The V and J ends lost 2 bases and 5 bases, in that order; junction bases with no gene match: 6. CDR3 coding DNA: TGTGCCAGCAGCTTATTAGCGGGGGCACGGGAGACCCAGTACTTC. This gives the protein CASSLLAGARETQYF.

The chain uses TRBV4-2 and TRBJ2-5; 12 positions match TRBD2. In germline, CDR1 is LGHNA, CDR2 YNFKEQ. The length of the CDR3 is 17 residues. The V and J ends lost 8 bases and 1 base, in that order; junction bases with no gene match: 11. The CDR3 here is CASGASGGVYGQETQYF. CDR3 DNA sequence: TGTGCCAGCGGCGCTAGCGGGGGGGTCTATGGCCAAGAGACCCAGTACTTC.

J is TRBJ1-1 and V is TRBV12-3 or TRBV12-4; possibly TRBD1 for D (5 bases). V gave up 6 bases and J gave up 5 bases, with 16 bases separating them. The CDR3 sequence is 14 residues long. The CDR3: CASRPSGARTEAFF. CDR3 nucleotides: TGTGCCAGCAGACCGAGCGGGGCGCGGACTGAAGCTTTCTTT.

The CDR3 DNA sequence: TGTGCTAGTGCCCGGGACTACCAAGAGACCCAGTACTTC. Translated, it gives CASARDYQETQYF. The gene calls are TRBV12-5 and TRBJ2-5; D is possibly TRBD2 (6 bases). This CDR3 is 13 amino acids long. In germline, CDR1 is LGHNT, CDR2 FRNRAP. Trimming stripped 7 bases from V and 0 bases from J, with 9 bases between.

The genes are TRBV5-1 and TRBJ2-2; 7 positions match TRBD1. The J segment lost 3 bases and the V segment lost 6 bases, leaving 2 bases of the junction unmatched. In germline, CDR1 is SGHRS, CDR2 YFSETQ. CDR3 size: 13 residues. CDR3 DNA: TGCGCCAGCAATACAGGGGACACCGGGGAGCTGTTTTTT. It encodes CASNTGDTGELFF.

A few counts support this clonotype. The chain employs TRBV11-3 and TRBJ2-7, with 7 bases aligning to TRBD1. This CDR3 region has 14 residues. Germline CDR1 SGHNT, CDR2 YENEEA. The ends lost 2 bases at V and 0 bases at J; junction bases unmatched: 1. CDR3 coding DNA: TGTGCCAGCAGCTTAACAGGGGACTCCTACGAGCAGTACTTC. Protein sequence: CASSLTGDSYEQYF.

This clonotype was observed at least ten times. This chain connects TRBV4-3 to TRBJ2-3; 9 nucleotides agree with TRBD2. The V gene's germline CDR1 is LGHNA and CDR2 YSLEER. CDR3 length: 16 residues. V was clipped by 3 bases and J by 2 bases; unmatched bases: 6. CDR3 loop: CASSQGPSGNTDTQYF. In nucleotides, the CDR3 is TGCGCCAGCAGCCAGGGTCCTAGCGGGAACACAGATACGCAGTATTTT.

This chain joins TRBV20-1 and TRBJ2-3, with 10 bases lining up with TRBD2. Germline-derived CDR1 and CDR2 are DFQATT and SNEGSKA (reference sequence). The CDR3 is 15 amino acids. Trimming removed 0 bases from V and 4 bases from J; junction bases left unmatched: 4. CDR3 protein: CSARDGAGGPDTQYF. CDR3 DNA sequence: TGCAGTGCTAGAGACGGAGCGGGAGGGCCAGATACGCAGTATTTT.

J is TRBJ2-3 and V is TRBV6-2 or TRBV6-3; 10 nucleotides agree with TRBD2. The ends lost 6 bases at V and 6 bases at J; junction bases unmatched: 3. The CDR3 totals 13 residues. Germline V gene data show CDR1 as MNHEY and CDR2 as SVGEGT. CDR3 coding DNA: TGTGCCAGCAGGACTAGCGGGTCGGATACGCAGTATTTT. Translated: CASRTSGSDTQYF.

This clonotype was counted between two and nine times. The CDR3 reads CASRAQPQHF. In DNA, the CDR3 is TGTGCCAGCCGGGCTCAGCCCCAGCATTTT. The V call is TRBV21-1, the J call TRBJ1-5. TRBV21-1 has pseudogene status. The CDR3 has 10 residues.

This sequence joins TRBV7-2 and TRBJ2-7, with 9 bases identical to TRBD2. Unmatched junction bases numbered 10, after V lost 7 bases and J lost 3 bases. Germline CDR1 SGHTA, CDR2 FQGNSA. The CDR3 loop spans 15 amino acids. The CDR3 spells CASTPASGTIYEQYF. CDR3 sequence (DNA): TGTGCCAGCACCCCGGCTAGCGGGACGATCTACGAGCAGTACTTC.

This clonotype was counted between two and nine times. The J gene is TRBJ2-1, the V gene TRBV15; D remains ambiguous. The length of the CDR3 is 15 residues. The germline V and J ends were trimmed by 5 bases and 8 bases, with 19 bases remaining between them. Germline-derived CDR1 and CDR2 are LNHNV and YYDKDF (reference sequence). CDR3 loop: CATSPRKGSVDEQFF. The CDR3, as DNA: TGTGCCACCAGCCCCCGAAAGGGATCGGTCGATGAGCAGTTCTTC.

With regard to this clonotype: Sequence at one end of the junction differs from germline and may be a read error. The genes are TRBV27 and TRBJ2-5; no firm D call. CDR1 MNHEY and CDR2 SMNVEV come from the germline V gene (reference sequence). This CDR3 region has 13 residues. CDR3: CASSISIGETQYF. CDR3 coding DNA: TGTGCCAGCAGTATATCTATTGGAGAGACCCAGTACTTC.

This clonotype was detected only a few times. This rearrangement joins TRBV7-6 to TRBJ2-1; 7 bases agree with TRBD2. This CDR3 has 17 residues. In germline, CDR1 is SGHVS, CDR2 FNYEAQ. J lost 10 bases, V lost 0 bases, and 15 bases had no gene match. This chain's CDR3 is CASSLALSGGPGGEQFF. For the CDR3, the DNA is TGTGCCAGCAGCTTAGCGCTGTCTGGCGGGCCGGGAGGAGAGCAGTTCTTC.

The J gene is TRBJ2-3, the V gene TRBV5-1, with D unclear. This CDR3 has 13 amino acids. Germline assignment: CDR1 SGHRS and CDR2 YFSETQ. V was clipped by 0 bases and J by 6 bases, with 8 bases between them. CDR3: CASSLEAVDTQYF. CDR3 DNA: TGCGCCAGCAGCTTGGAGGCAGTGGATACGCAGTATTTT.

This clonotype was detected only a few times. The chain links TRBV7-2 to TRBJ1-6; D gene unclear. The CDR3 extends over 15 amino acids. Germline lookup yields CDR1 SGHTA and CDR2 FQGNSA. Trimming cost V 1 base and J 6 bases, with 10 bases left between them. CDR3 amino acids: CASSLGGRINSPLHF. The CDR3 DNA is TGTGCCAGCAGCTTAGGAGGACGGATTAATTCACCCCTCCACTTT. The full variable domain, rest sourced from reference TRBV7-2 and TRBJ1-6, is GAGVSQSPSNKVTEKGKDVELRCDPISGHTALYWYRQSLGQGLEFLIYFQGNSAPDKSGLPSDRFSAERTGGSVSTLTIQRTQQEDSAVYLCASSLGGRINSPLHFGNGTRLTVT.

The rearrangement links TRBV20-1 to TRBJ2-1; TRBD1 is a possible D gene (5 bases). The CDR3 loop spans 13 amino acids. Trimming shortened V by 1 base and J by 5 bases, and 9 bases separated the two germline ends. Germline V lookup: CDR1 DFQATT, CDR2 SNEGSKA (reference sequence). DNA of the CDR3: TGCAGTGCTAGAGCAGGGATCCACAATGAGCAGTTCTTC. Its translation is CSARAGIHNEQFF.

This rearrangement joins TRBV4-2 to TRBJ2-3, with 12 positions matching TRBD2. This CDR3 comprises 15 residues. The J segment lost 4 bases and the V segment lost 5 bases, leaving 4 bases of the junction unmatched. Germline V gene sequence: CDR1 LGHNA, CDR2 YNFKEQ. The CDR3 DNA follows: TGTGCCAGCAGCAAGGGACTAGCGGGTGCAGATACGCAGTATTTT. This sequence encodes CASSKGLAGADTQYF.

This rearrangement joins TRBV20-1 to TRBJ2-5; no clear D. CDR3 length: 13 amino acids. V lost 1 base to trimming and J lost 1 base, with 7 bases between them. CDR1 is DFQATT and CDR2 is SNEGSKA in the germline V gene (reference sequence). CDR3 residues: CSARVSIQETQYF. The CDR3 nucleotides are TGCAGTGCTAGAGTCTCAATCCAAGAGACCCAGTACTTC.

This clonotype was picked up a small number of times. The chain uses TRBV20-1 and TRBJ2-3; possibly TRBD1 for D (6 bases). The length of the CDR3 is 14 residues. Trimming stripped 4 bases from V and 4 bases from J, with 15 bases between. CDR1 is DFQATT and CDR2 is SNEGSKA in the germline V gene (reference sequence). This CDR3 is CSAIIPGDPDTQYF. DNA of the CDR3: TGCAGTGCTATCATCCCAGGGGACCCAGATACGCAGTATTTT.

At least ten counts were recorded for this clonotype. J is TRBJ2-5 and V is TRBV12-3 or TRBV12-4; no firm D call. The CDR3 runs 11 residues. The ends were cut back, 6 bases at V and 5 bases at J, with 7 bases in the middle. CDR3 in DNA: TGTGCCAGCAGCTTACTGGAGACCCAGTACTTC. As protein: CASSLLETQYF.

The chain employs TRBV7-2 and TRBJ2-7, with D perhaps TRBD1 (6 bases). CDR3 size: 16 residues. V lost 2 bases and J lost 1, with 15 bases in between. The germline CDR1 and CDR2 sequences are SGHTA and FQGNSA. CDR3 sequence reads: CASSLIPTGPSYEQYF. The CDR3 DNA sequence: TGTGCCAGCAGCTTAATCCCGACAGGACCTTCCTACGAGCAGTACTTC.

The chain's CDR3 is CASSTGEGLYNEQFF. The CDR3 nucleotides are TGCGCCAGCTCGACCGGGGAGGGCCTCTACAATGAGCAGTTCTTC. This chain connects TRBV10-2 to TRBJ2-1, with 7 bases lining up with TRBD2. The germline gives CDR1 WSHSY, CDR2 SAAADI. The CDR3 length is 15 residues. The V gene end was trimmed by 8 bases and the J gene end by 3 bases; junction bases not matched to a gene: 10.

This chain uses TRBV12-3 or TRBV12-4 with TRBJ2-1; TRBD2 is a possible D gene (6 bases). CDR3 size: 16 residues. The V end was cut by 1 base, the J end by 4 bases, with 14 bases between. The CDR3 DNA reads as TGTGCCAGCAGTTTAGGGGAGGTATTGGCGTACAATGAGCAGTTCTTC. Translation gives CASSLGEVLAYNEQFF.

For this clonotype: A much larger clone is a single base away; this may be a read error. The chain is built from TRBV7-9 and TRBJ2-5; D call uncertain. The CDR3 is 11 amino acids. The V and J ends lost 2 bases and 5 bases respectively, with 3 bases between them. Per the germline V gene, CDR1 is SEHNR and CDR2 is FQNEAQ (reference sequence). The CDR3 sequence: CASSLPETQYF. The CDR3 DNA reads as TGTGCCAGCAGCTTACCGGAGACCCAGTACTTC.

The chain employs TRBV3-1 and TRBJ2-5; no firm D call. The V and J ends lost 1 base and 5 bases respectively, with 8 bases between them. CDR3 length: 13 amino acids. CDR1 and CDR2 from the germline V gene are LGHDT and YNNKEL (reference sequence). CDR3 protein: CASSQVSGETQYF. DNA of the CDR3: TGTGCCAGCAGCCAAGTTTCCGGCGAGACCCAGTACTTC.

This clonotype showed up just a few times. V gene TRBV6-1 combines with J gene TRBJ2-2; D is tentatively TRBD1 or TRBD2 (6 bases each). The CDR3 consists of 13 residues. Looked up from germline, CDR1 is MNHNS and CDR2 is SASEGT. The V and J ends lost 11 bases and 6 bases respectively, with 16 bases between them. CDR3 bases: TGTGCCGCAAGGGGGGCAATTTCCGGGGAGCTGTTTTTT. Its protein is CAARGAISGELFF.